Shown below are 9 T cell receptor beta chains from a single sample sequenced in a study of cytomegalovirus exposure and HLA in healthy donors. The PCR made use of 60 Vbeta and 13 Jbeta primers. Sequenced by immunoSEQ multiplex PCR; TCRdb stores in-frame clones only, minus some. The sample shows about 200,000 clones, roughly 87% of them seen only once. The sequencing input was PBMCs. Receptors originate from a boy aged 2-9 years in good health and CMV-seronegative.

V is TRBV18 and J is TRBJ1-1; D is ambiguous. With 3 bases removed from V and 1 base from J, the gap between germline ends came to 9 bases. CDR1 and CDR2 from the germline V gene are KGHSH and LQKENI. CDR3 length equals 14 residues. This CDR3 reads CASSPGQTNTEAFF. DNA for the CDR3: TGTGCCAGCTCACCTGGGCAGACGAACACTGAAGCTTTCTTT.

This chain joins TRBV28 and TRBJ2-7, with a weak D call TRBD1 (7 bases). In germline, CDR1 is MDHEN, CDR2 SYDVKM. This CDR3 is 15 amino acids long. V was clipped by 2 bases and J by 4 bases, with 15 bases between them. CDR3 protein: CASSLIVAGGYEQYF. Written as DNA, the CDR3 is TGTGCCAGCAGTTTAATCGTCGCAGGGGGGTACGAGCAGTACTTC.

The V and J genes are TRBV11-2 and TRBJ2-7, with D possibly TRBD2 on 6 matching bases. Per germline, CDR1 SGHAT and CDR2 FQNNGV. V was shortened by 2 bases and J by 6 bases, with 8 bases between the two germline ends. This CDR3 contains 12 residues. The chain's CDR3 is CASSLISGEQYF. CDR3 in DNA: TGTGCCAGCAGCTTAATTAGCGGCGAGCAGTACTTC. Based on the CDR3 plus reference TRBV11-2 and TRBJ2-7, the full variable domain is EAGVAQSPRYKIIEKRQSVAFWCNPISGHATLYWYQQILGQGPKLLIQFQNNGVVDDSQLPKDRFSAERLKGVDSTLKIQPAKLEDSAVYLCASSLISGEQYFGPGTRLTVT.

V usage is TRBV11-2 and J usage is TRBJ1-1, with D hard to call. Trimming took off 0 bases at V and 5 bases at J, with 4 bases between the two ends. This CDR3 is 12 amino acids long. Germline CDR1 is SGHAT and CDR2 is FQNNGV. The DNA of the CDR3 is TGTGCCAGCAGCTTAGAATTAACTGAAGCTTTCTTT. It yields the protein CASSLELTEAFF.

J is TRBJ2-3 and V is TRBV29-1, with D possibly TRBD2 on 6 matching bases. The CDR3 covers 14 residues. From germline, CDR1 is SQVTM and CDR2 ANQGSEA. V lost 5 bases and J 0 bases, leaving 12 bases between the germline ends. CDR3 nucleotides: TGCAGCGTTAGAGCGGGTCTCAGCACAGATACGCAGTATTTT. Translation: CSVRAGLSTDTQYF.

This clone was seen a handful of times. The V and J genes are TRBV6-1 and TRBJ1-1; tentatively, D is TRBD1 (6 bases). This CDR3 has 14 residues. V shed 6 bases and J shed 8 bases, with 19 bases lying between them. CDR1 and CDR2 from the germline V gene are MNHNS and SASEGT. Here the CDR3 DNA reads TGTGCCAGCAGCTTTGCAGGGGCCCAGGTGGAAGCTTTCTTT. Residues: CASSFAGAQVEAFF.

J is TRBJ1-1 and V is TRBV10-3; D may be TRBD1 (5 bases). V was trimmed by 5 bases and J by 4 bases, leaving 14 bases between them. CDR1 ENHRY and CDR2 SYGVKD come from the germline V gene. The CDR3 totals 14 residues. The CDR3 region is CAISTGTWGTEAFF. The CDR3 DNA sequence: TGTGCCATCAGTACCGGGACTTGGGGCACTGAAGCTTTCTTT.

This chain joins TRBV7-2 and TRBJ2-1, with D tentatively TRBD2 (5 bases). With 5 bases removed from V and 0 bases from J, the gap between germline ends came to 20 bases. Looked up from germline, CDR1 is SGHTA and CDR2 is FQGNSA. CDR3 length: 18 residues. The CDR3 DNA reads TGTGCCAGCAGCCCTTCTGGTCTCGCGGGCAGCTCCTACAATGAGCAGTTCTTC. This codes for CASSPSGLAGSSYNEQFF.

This chain connects TRBV6-5 to TRBJ1-1; TRBD1 matches at 10 bases. Germline-derived CDR1 and CDR2 are MNHEY and SVGAGI. This CDR3 has 14 amino acids. Germline trimming cut 5 bases from V and 6 bases from J; bases unmatched to any gene: 6. The CDR3 here is CASSPTDRGAEAFF. For the CDR3, the DNA is TGTGCCAGCAGTCCGACGGACAGGGGGGCTGAAGCTTTCTTT.